This TCR beta chain was sequenced during a study of tumor-infiltrating lymphocytes in localized non-small cell lung cancer. Study details: Some samples were collected after neoadjuvant chemotherapy; smokers, never-smokers and several histologies were included.

With respect to this clone: Its specificity is unknown.

Whole-study findings and limits: Each assay used a separate piece of the same tissue. No link was found between tumor T-cell fraction and recurrence-free survival.

Generated by immunoSEQ multiplex PCR, the TCRdb table keeps only in-frame clones and is missing some. The table lists around 10,000 clones, around 72% of them singletons. The specimen sequenced was lung tumor tissue. The TCR sequence derives from a human donor with non-small cell lung cancer.

The CDR3 nucleotides are TGTGCCAGCCGCCCCGGACAGGGGGCGATGAACACTGAAGCTTTCTTT. It encodes CASRPGQGAMNTEAFF. The chain has TRBV27 and TRBJ1-1, with 11 positions matching TRBD1. Trimming took 8 bases from V and 0 from J; bases not matched to a gene: 8. This CDR3 spans 16 amino acids. Germline V gives CDR1 MNHEY, CDR2 SMNVEV (reference sequence).